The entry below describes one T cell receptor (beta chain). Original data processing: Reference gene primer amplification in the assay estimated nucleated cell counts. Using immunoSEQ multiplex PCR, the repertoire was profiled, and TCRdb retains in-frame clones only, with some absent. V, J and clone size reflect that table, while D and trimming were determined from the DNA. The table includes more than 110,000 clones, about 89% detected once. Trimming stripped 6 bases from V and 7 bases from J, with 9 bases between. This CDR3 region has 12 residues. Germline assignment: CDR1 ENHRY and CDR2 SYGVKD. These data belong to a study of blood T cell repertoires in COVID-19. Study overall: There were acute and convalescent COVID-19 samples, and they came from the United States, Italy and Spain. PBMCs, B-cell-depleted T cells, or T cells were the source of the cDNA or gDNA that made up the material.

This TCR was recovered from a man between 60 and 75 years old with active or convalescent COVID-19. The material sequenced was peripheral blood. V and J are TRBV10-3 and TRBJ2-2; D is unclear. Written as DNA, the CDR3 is TGTGCCATCAGCGTAGCCGGCGGGGAGCTGTTTTTT. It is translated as CAISVAGGELFF.